These 29 T cell receptor beta chains came from one sample sequenced in a study of metastatic and nonmetastatic thyroid tumors. No treatment of any kind had been given to any patient before thyroid surgery. TCRdb re-analyzed the PCR reads through MiXCR. The data hold 12,000 or so clones, with approximately 35% observed a single time. The specimen sequenced was tumor tissue. The receptors were sampled from a female donor with papillary thyroid cancer or a benign thyroid nodule (not recorded which). Some clones in this sample may be carry-over from other donors' samples.

Only one count was recorded for this clone. V usage is TRBV14 and J usage is TRBJ2-7; no definite D call. The germline gives CDR1 SGHDN, CDR2 FVKESK. The germline V and J ends were trimmed by 2 bases and 6 bases, with 11 bases remaining between them. The CDR3 is 13 amino acids. The CDR3 loop is CASSQFLRSEQYF. CDR3 nucleotides: TGTGCCAGCAGCCAATTTCTGCGCTCCGAGCAGTACTTC.

This chain links TRBV14 with TRBJ2-2, with TRBD1 identical over 9 bases. J was trimmed by 1 base and V by 4 bases; bases with no gene match: 4. Germline V gene sequence: CDR1 SGHDN, CDR2 FVKESK. This CDR3 spans 16 amino acids. The CDR3 spells CASSPNRGRNTGELFF. The CDR3 DNA reads as TGTGCCAGCAGCCCGAACAGGGGGCGGAACACCGGGGAGCTGTTTTTT.

The chain uses TRBV4-3 and TRBJ2-7; 9 bases align to TRBD1. V dropped 1 base and J dropped 3; count of bases not matched to a gene: 7. The CDR3 has 16 amino acids. Germline V gives CDR1 LGHNA, CDR2 YSLEER. The CDR3, as DNA: TGCGCCAGCAGCCAAGCAGCCGGACAGGGGAGCTACGAGCAGTACTTC. It encodes CASSQAAGQGSYEQYF.

This clone was detected many times. V and J are TRBV11-1 and TRBJ1-1, with TRBD1 as a possible D gene (5 bases). The CDR3 runs to 15 residues. V was pared by 5 bases and J by 0 bases, with 13 bases between. Germline CDR1 is SGHAT and CDR2 is FQDESV (reference sequence). CDR3 sequence reads: CASSPRGVMNTEAFF. CDR3 coding DNA: TGTGCCAGCAGCCCCCGGGGGGTAATGAACACTGAAGCTTTCTTT.

This clone was recorded a few times. It may be a read error: a sequence one base away is much more abundant. This sequence joins TRBV12-3 or TRBV12-4 and TRBJ2-3; D uncertain. This CDR3 spans 12 amino acids. V lost 5 bases to trimming and J lost 6 bases, with 9 bases between them. The CDR3 region is CASSRDRDTQYF. In DNA form, the CDR3 reads TGTGCCAGCAGTAGAGATCGTGATACGCAGTATTTT.

In the case of this clone: At one of its ends the junction is not consistent with the germline gene, which may arise from a read error. The chain has TRBV20-1 and TRBJ2-2, with a weak D call TRBD2 (5 bases). CDR3 size: 14 residues. Germline values: CDR1 DFQATT, CDR2 SNEGSKA (reference sequence). The CDR3 DNA is TGCAGTTCCCCCCGAGGCTCGAACACCGGGGAGCTTTTTTTT. Protein: CSSPRGSNTGELFF.

V is TRBV20-1 and J is TRBJ1-2; D unresolved. The V and J ends lost 0 bases and 3 bases respectively, with 8 bases between them. Germline-derived CDR1 and CDR2 are DFQATT and SNEGSKA (reference sequence). The CDR3 contains 13 residues. Here the CDR3 DNA reads TGCAGTGCTAGAGATCCAGGATACTATGGCTACACCTTC. Its translation: CSARDPGYYGYTF.

The chain is built from TRBV5-6 and TRBJ1-2; D not certain. CDR1 and CDR2 (germline): SGHDT, YYEEEE. The germline V and J ends were trimmed by 1 base and 4 bases, with 20 bases remaining between them. The CDR3 has 17 amino acids. The CDR3 reads CASSLPGRNFGRYGYTF. The DNA of the CDR3 is TGTGCCAGCAGCTTGCCGGGCCGAAATTTTGGGCGCTATGGCTACACCTTC.

The rearrangement uses TRBV7-8 and TRBJ2-7; D gene unclear. CDR1 and CDR2 from the germline V gene are SGHVS and FQNEAQ. There are 14 residues in the CDR3. Trimming stripped 4 bases from V and 2 bases from J, with 12 bases between. CDR3 region: CASSSDTLPYEQYF. The CDR3 nucleotides read TGTGCCAGCAGCTCGGATACTCTACCCTACGAGCAGTACTTC.

This clone is termed large (0.1 to 1%). This chain joins TRBV4-1 and TRBJ1-5, with a possible D match to TRBD1 (5 bases). V was pared by 2 bases and J by 7 bases, with 12 bases between. Per the germline V gene, CDR1 is MGHRA and CDR2 is YSYEKL. The CDR3 is 14 residues long. The CDR3: CASSQTQVGQPQHF. CDR3 in DNA: TGCGCCAGCAGCCAAACACAGGTTGGGCAGCCCCAGCATTTT.

Details on this clone: At one end, the junction sequence differs from germline, possibly due to a read error. The genes are TRBV11-3 and TRBJ2-2; D remains unclear. The CDR3 runs 11 residues. Germline values: CDR1 SGHNT, CDR2 YENEEA. The CDR3: CASSRSGQLFF. The CDR3 bases are TGTGCCAGCAGCAGATCCGGGCAGCTGTTTTTT.

The chain recombines TRBV12-3 or TRBV12-4 with TRBJ2-6; 8 bases match TRBD1. The trim removed 5 bases at V and 1 base at J, leaving 1 base unmatched. The CDR3 has 15 residues. The CDR3 sequence is CASSRTGSGANVLTF. The CDR3 nucleotides read TGTGCCAGCAGTAGGACAGGGTCTGGGGCCAACGTCCTGACTTTC.

This chain connects TRBV7-9 to TRBJ1-3; D unresolved. The CDR3 sequence is 13 residues long. Trimming left V 4 bases short and J 4 bases short, with 8 bases between. The germline V gene has CDR1 SEHNR and CDR2 FQNEAQ (reference sequence). In DNA form, the CDR3 reads TGTGCCAGCAGCTCCGACCTCGGAAACACCATATATTTT. Translating it yields CASSSDLGNTIYF.

V and J are TRBV19 and TRBJ1-1, with D unclear. CDR3 length equals 14 residues. Germline CDR1 and CDR2: LNHDA and SQIVND (reference sequence). V lost 5 bases and J lost 1, with 11 bases in between. The CDR3 spells CASSPSHQNTEAFF. DNA of the CDR3: TGTGCCAGTAGTCCTTCCCACCAGAACACTGAAGCTTTCTTT.

The chain uses TRBV6-1 and TRBJ2-2; D gene ambiguous. V was trimmed by 6 bases and J by 2 bases, leaving 10 bases between them. Per the germline V gene, CDR1 is MNHNS and CDR2 is SASEGT. CDR3 length equals 14 residues. The CDR3 DNA follows: TGTGCCAGCAGCCTTGACCCAAACACCGGGGAGCTGTTTTTT. The encoded protein is CASSLDPNTGELFF.

Relative to its sample, this clone is medium-sized. Other nucleotide sequences in the sample specify the same CDR3. This chain joins TRBV27 and TRBJ2-7; D unclear. Between the trimmed V and J ends, which lost 2 bases and 3 bases, there was a span of 8 bases. The CDR3 totals 13 residues. CDR1 and CDR2 from the germline V gene are MNHEY and SMNVEV (reference sequence). In DNA, the CDR3 is TGTGCCAGCAGTTTACAGTACCGCTACGAGCAGTACTTC. Amino acids: CASSLQYRYEQYF.

V and J are TRBV20-1 and TRBJ2-1; 8 bases align to TRBD2. Germline assignment: CDR1 DFQATT and CDR2 SNEGSKA (reference sequence). V was pared by 4 bases and J by 4 bases, with 15 bases of the junction left unmatched. The CDR3 covers 17 residues. CDR3 nucleotides: TGCAGTGCTATTCAGCGGGGGACCCCGACGCTGTACAATGAGCAGTTCTTC. Amino acids: CSAIQRGTPTLYNEQFF.

This clone was observed at least ten times. A much larger clone sits a single nucleotide away, making a read error possible. Other DNA variants within this sample encode the same CDR3. This chain uses TRBV20-1 with TRBJ1-6, with 9 nucleotides matching TRBD1. This CDR3 spans 15 amino acids. CDR1 is DFQATT and CDR2 is SNEGSKA in the germline V gene (reference sequence). CDR3 amino acids: CSAETGGDYNSPLHF. CDR3 nucleotide sequence: TGCAGTGCCGAGACAGGGGGGGACTATAATTCACCTCTCCACTTT.

The chain links TRBV28 to TRBJ2-7; the D gene is possibly TRBD2 (5 bases). CDR1 is MDHEN and CDR2 is SYDVKM in the germline V gene. This CDR3 spans 14 amino acids. V lost 2 bases and J 0 bases, leaving 8 bases between the germline ends. As DNA, the CDR3 is TGTGCCAGCAGTTTAGAGGGTTTCTCCTACGAGCAGTACTTC. Its translation is CASSLEGFSYEQYF.

There are many counts of this clone. A much bigger clone sits one base away, suggesting this may be a read error. The V gene is TRBV6-1, the J gene TRBJ2-1, with D hard to call. Germline CDR1 and CDR2: MNHNS and SASEGT. V dropped 7 bases and J dropped 9 bases, with 10 bases sitting between them. This CDR3 is 11 amino acids long. The CDR3 DNA reads TGTGCCAGCATCCGTATGGCTGAGCAGTTCTTC. Translation: CASIRMAEQFF.

By share, this clone ranks as medium-sized (0.01 to 0.1%). The rearrangement links TRBV6-1 to TRBJ2-5, with D perhaps being TRBD1 or TRBD2 (5 bases each). There are 15 residues in the CDR3. The germline gives CDR1 MNHNS, CDR2 SASEGT. Between the trimmed V and J ends, which lost 1 base and 6 bases, there was a span of 15 bases. CDR3 nucleotide sequence: TGTGCCAGCAGTGAAGGTCTATGGGGGATAAAGACCCAGTACTTC. Protein sequence: CASSEGLWGIKTQYF.

This clone has more than one count but fewer than ten. The J gene is TRBJ2-5, the V gene TRBV15; D gene uncertain. In germline, CDR1 is LNHNV, CDR2 YYDKDF (reference sequence). The CDR3 is 12 residues long. V dropped 5 bases and J dropped 5 bases, with 9 bases sitting between them. The CDR3 reads CATSPRPETQYF. DNA of the CDR3: TGTGCCACCAGCCCACGACCGGAGACCCAGTACTTC.

The genes are TRBV20-1 and TRBJ1-5; 10 bases are shared with TRBD1. The CDR3 length is 16 residues. V lost 6 bases, J lost 1 base, and 9 bases stayed unmatched. Germline CDR1 DFQATT, CDR2 SNEGSKA (reference sequence). In DNA form, the CDR3 reads TGCAGTGCGGAGGGACAGGGGCCCCGCAGCAATCAGCCCCAGCATTTT. It codes for CSAEGQGPRSNQPQHF.

This clone was detected only a few times. The rearrangement joins TRBV4-1 to TRBJ2-3; perhaps TRBD2 as D (6 bases). Looked up from germline, CDR1 is MGHRA and CDR2 is YSYEKL. The ends were cut back, 2 bases at V and 2 bases at J, with 11 bases in the middle. This CDR3 has 15 residues. The CDR3 here is CASSQYSGHTDTQYF. For the CDR3, the DNA is TGCGCCAGCAGCCAATATAGCGGCCACACAGATACGCAGTATTTT.

By its share, this clone is medium-sized. The chain uses TRBV20-1 and TRBJ2-1; D gene uncertain. V was trimmed by 5 bases and J by 0 bases, leaving 11 bases between them. The germline V gene has CDR1 DFQATT and CDR2 SNEGSKA (reference sequence). The CDR3 totals 14 residues. Written as DNA, the CDR3 is TGCAGTGCTCGACGACTCGACTCCTACAATGAGCAGTTCTTC. Its protein is CSARRLDSYNEQFF.

The DNA of the CDR3 is TGCAGTGCTAGAGATCTACAGGGGTACGAGCAGTACTTC. Translating it yields CSARDLQGYEQYF. This sequence joins TRBV20-1 and TRBJ2-7, with 7 bases that match TRBD1. J gave up 4 bases and V 0 bases, and 3 bases lay outside the gene matches. The CDR3 loop spans 13 amino acids. Germline loops: CDR1 DFQATT, CDR2 SNEGSKA (reference sequence).

The V call is TRBV20-1, the J call TRBJ2-7; D is ambiguous. V lost 4 bases and J lost 4, with 11 bases in between. The CDR3 is 12 residues long. Germline-derived CDR1 and CDR2 are DFQATT and SNEGSKA (reference sequence). CDR3 loop: CSATGRSYEQYF. CDR3 DNA: TGCAGTGCTACCGGAAGGTCATACGAGCAGTACTTC.

CDR3 residues: CASSSIAVASYEQYF. The CDR3 DNA reads as TGTGCCAGCAGTTCAATAGCGGTCGCCTCCTACGAGCAGTACTTC. The chain is built from TRBV12-3 or TRBV12-4 and TRBJ2-7; D is perhaps TRBD2 (6 bases). The CDR3 contains 15 residues. V gave up 4 bases and J gave up 0 bases, with 13 bases separating them.

There are a few counts of this clone. The chain's CDR3 is CASSRPRTSGRTYEQYF. The CDR3 bases are TGTGCCAGCAGTCGACCGCGGACTAGCGGGAGAACCTACGAGCAGTACTTC. This chain joins TRBV6-2 or TRBV6-3 and TRBJ2-7; 13 nucleotides line up with TRBD2. Germline values: CDR1 MNHEY, CDR2 SVGEGT. V gave up 5 bases and J gave up 2 bases; unmatched junction bases: 9. This CDR3 is built from 17 residues.